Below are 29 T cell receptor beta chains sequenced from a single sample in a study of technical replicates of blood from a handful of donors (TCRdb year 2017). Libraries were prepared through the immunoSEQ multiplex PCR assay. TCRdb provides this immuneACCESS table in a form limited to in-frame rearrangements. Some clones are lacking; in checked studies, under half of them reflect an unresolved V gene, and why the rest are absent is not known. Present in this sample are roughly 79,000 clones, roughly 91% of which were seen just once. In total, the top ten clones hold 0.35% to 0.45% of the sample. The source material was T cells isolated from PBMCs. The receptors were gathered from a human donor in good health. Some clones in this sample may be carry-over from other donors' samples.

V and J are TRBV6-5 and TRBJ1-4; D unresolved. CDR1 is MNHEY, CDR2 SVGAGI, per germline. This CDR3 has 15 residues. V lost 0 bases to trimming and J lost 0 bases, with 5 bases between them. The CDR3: CASSYSGATNEKLFF. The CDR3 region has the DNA TGTGCCAGCAGTTACTCGGGAGCAACTAATGAAAAACTGTTTTTT.

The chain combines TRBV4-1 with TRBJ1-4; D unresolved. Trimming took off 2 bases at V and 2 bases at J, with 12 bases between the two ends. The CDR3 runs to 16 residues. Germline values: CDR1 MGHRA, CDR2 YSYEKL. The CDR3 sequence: CASSQSPHATNEKLFF. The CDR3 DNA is TGCGCCAGCAGCCAATCACCTCATGCGACTAATGAAAAACTGTTTTTT.

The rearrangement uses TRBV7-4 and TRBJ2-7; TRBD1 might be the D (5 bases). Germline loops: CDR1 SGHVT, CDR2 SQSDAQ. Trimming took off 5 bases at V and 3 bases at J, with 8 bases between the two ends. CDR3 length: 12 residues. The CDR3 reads CASSQGSYEQYF. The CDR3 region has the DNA TGTGCCAGCAGCCAGGGCAGCTACGAGCAGTACTTC. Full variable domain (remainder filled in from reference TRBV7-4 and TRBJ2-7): GAGVSQSPRYKVAKRGRDVALRCDSISGHVTLYWYRQTLGQGSEVLTYSQSDAQRDKSGRPSGRFSAERPERSVSTLKIQRTEQGDSAVYLCASSQGSYEQYFGPGTRLTVT.

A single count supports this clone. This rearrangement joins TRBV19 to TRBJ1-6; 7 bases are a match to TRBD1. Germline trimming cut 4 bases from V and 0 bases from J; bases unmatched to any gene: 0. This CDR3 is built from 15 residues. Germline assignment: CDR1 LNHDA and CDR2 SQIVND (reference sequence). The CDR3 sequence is CASSRDSSYNSPLHF. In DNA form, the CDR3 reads TGTGCCAGTAGTAGGGACAGCTCCTATAATTCACCCCTCCACTTT. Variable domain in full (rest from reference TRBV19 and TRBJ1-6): DGGITQSPKYLFRKEGQNVTLSCEQNLNHDAMYWYRQDPGQGLRLIYYSQIVNDFQKGDIAEGYSVSREKKESFPLTVTSAQKNPTAFYLCASSRDSSYNSPLHFGNGTRLTVT.

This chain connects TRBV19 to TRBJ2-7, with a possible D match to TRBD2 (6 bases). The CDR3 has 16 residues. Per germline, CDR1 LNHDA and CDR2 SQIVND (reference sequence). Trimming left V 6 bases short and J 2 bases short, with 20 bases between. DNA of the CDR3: TGTGCCAGTAGCCCGGCGGGATCTCTTGAAGCCTACGAGCAGTACTTC. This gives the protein CASSPAGSLEAYEQYF.

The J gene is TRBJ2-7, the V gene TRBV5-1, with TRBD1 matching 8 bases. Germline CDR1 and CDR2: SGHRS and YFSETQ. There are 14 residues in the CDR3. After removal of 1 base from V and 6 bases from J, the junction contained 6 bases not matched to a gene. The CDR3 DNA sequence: TGCGCCAGCAGCTTGAACAGGGGGGACGGCGAGCAGTACTTC. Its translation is CASSLNRGDGEQYF.

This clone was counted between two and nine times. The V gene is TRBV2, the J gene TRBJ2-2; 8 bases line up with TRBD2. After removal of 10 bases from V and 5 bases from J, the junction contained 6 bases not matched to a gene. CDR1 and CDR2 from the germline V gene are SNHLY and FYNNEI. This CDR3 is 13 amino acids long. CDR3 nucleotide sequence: TGTGCCACACAGCGGGAGTGGACCGGGGAGCTGTTTTTT. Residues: CATQREWTGELFF. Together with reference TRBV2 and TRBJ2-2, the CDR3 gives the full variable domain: EPEVTQTPSHQVTQMGQEVILRCVPISNHLYFYWYRQILGQKVEFLVSFYNNEISEKSEIFDDQFSVERPDGSNFTLKIRSTKLEDSAMYFCATQREWTGELFFGEGSRLTVL.

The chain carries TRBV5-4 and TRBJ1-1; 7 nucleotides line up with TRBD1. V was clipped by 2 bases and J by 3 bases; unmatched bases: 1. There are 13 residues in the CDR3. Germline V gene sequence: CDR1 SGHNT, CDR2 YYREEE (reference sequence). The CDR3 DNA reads TGTGCCAGCAGCTTCGACAGGGACACTGAAGCTTTCTTT. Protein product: CASSFDRDTEAFF.

The CDR3 DNA is TGTGCCAGTAGTATTTTGGGGCAGAAGCTCTATGGCTACACCTTC. This translates into CASSILGQKLYGYTF. The rearrangement uses TRBV19 and TRBJ1-2; possible D gene TRBD1, 5 bases. V dropped 3 bases and J dropped 4 bases, with 15 bases sitting between them. In germline, CDR1 is LNHDA, CDR2 SQIVND (reference sequence). The length of the CDR3 is 15 residues.

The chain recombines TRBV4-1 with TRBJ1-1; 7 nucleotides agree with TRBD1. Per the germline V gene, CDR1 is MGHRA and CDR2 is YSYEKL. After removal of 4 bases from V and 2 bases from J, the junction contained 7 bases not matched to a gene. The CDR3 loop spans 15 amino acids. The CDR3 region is CASSPRDSLNTEAFF. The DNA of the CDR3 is TGCGCCAGCAGCCCACGGGACAGCCTTAACACTGAAGCTTTCTTT.

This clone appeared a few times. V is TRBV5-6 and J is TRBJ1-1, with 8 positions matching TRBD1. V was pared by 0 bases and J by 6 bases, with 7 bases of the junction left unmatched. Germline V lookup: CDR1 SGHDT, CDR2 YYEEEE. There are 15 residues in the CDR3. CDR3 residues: CASSLDRQGAPEAFF. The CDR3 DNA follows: TGTGCCAGCAGCTTGGATCGGCAGGGGGCGCCTGAAGCTTTCTTT.

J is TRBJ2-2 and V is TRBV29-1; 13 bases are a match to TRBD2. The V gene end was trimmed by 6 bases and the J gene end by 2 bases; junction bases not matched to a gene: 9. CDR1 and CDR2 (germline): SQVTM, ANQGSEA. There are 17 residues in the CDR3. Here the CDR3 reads CSVGRRLAGGNTGELFF. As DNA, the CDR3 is TGCAGCGTGGGCCGTAGACTAGCGGGAGGTAACACCGGGGAGCTGTTTTTT.

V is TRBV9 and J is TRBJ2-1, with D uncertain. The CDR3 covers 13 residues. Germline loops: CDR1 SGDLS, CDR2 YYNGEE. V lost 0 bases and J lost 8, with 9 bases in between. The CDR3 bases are TGTGCCAGCAGCGTAGTCGGTTTGGATGAGCAGTTCTTC. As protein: CASSVVGLDEQFF.

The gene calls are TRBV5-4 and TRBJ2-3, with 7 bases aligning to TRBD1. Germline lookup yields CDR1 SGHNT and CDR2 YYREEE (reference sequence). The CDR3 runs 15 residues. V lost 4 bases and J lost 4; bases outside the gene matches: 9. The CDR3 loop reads CASSASGTVADTQYF. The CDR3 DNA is TGTGCCAGCAGCGCCTCCGGGACAGTTGCAGATACGCAGTATTTT.

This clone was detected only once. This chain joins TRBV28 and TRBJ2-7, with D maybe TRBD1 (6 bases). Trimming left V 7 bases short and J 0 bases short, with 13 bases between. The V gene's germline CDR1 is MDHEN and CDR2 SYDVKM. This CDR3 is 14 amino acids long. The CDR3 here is CASTVPGHSYEQYF. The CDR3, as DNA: TGTGCCAGCACTGTACCGGGACACTCCTACGAGCAGTACTTC.

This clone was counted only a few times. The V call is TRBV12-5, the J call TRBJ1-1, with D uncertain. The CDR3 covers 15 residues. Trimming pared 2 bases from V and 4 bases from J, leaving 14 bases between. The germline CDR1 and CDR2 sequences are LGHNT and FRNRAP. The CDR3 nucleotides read TGTGCTAGTGGTTTGCCTCCGGGAGCGGGCACTGAAGCTTTCTTT. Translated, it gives CASGLPPGAGTEAFF.

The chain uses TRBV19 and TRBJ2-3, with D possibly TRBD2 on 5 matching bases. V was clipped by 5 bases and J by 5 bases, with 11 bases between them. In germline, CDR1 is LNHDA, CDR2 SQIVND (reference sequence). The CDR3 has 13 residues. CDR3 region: CASSPQRRDTQYF. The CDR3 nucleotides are TGTGCCAGTAGTCCCCAGCGGCGAGATACGCAGTATTTT.

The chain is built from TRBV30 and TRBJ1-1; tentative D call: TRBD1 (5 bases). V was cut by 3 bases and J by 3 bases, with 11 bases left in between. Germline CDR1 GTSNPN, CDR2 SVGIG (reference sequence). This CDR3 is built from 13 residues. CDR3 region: CAWSRRGYTEAFF. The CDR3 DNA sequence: TGTGCCTGGAGCCGCCGGGGGTACACTGAAGCTTTCTTT.

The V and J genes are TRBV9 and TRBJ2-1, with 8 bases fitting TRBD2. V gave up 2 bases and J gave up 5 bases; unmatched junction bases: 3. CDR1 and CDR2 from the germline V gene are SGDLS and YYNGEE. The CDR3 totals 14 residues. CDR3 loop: CASSVTSVNNEQFF. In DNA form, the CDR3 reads TGTGCCAGCAGCGTGACTAGCGTGAACAATGAGCAGTTCTTC.

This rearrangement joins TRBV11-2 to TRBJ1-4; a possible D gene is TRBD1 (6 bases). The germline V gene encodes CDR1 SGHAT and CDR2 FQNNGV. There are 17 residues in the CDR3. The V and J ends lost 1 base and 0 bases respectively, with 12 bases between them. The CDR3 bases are TGTGCCAGCAGCTTAGGCAGGGGTCGGGCAACTAATGAAAAACTGTTTTTT. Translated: CASSLGRGRATNEKLFF.

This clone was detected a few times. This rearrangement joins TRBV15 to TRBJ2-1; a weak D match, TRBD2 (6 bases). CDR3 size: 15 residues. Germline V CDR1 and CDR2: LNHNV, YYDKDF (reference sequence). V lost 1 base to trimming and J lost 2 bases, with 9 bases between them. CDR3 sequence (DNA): TGTGCCACCAGCAGAGCGGGAGAGGCCTACAATGAGCAGTTCTTC. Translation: CATSRAGEAYNEQFF. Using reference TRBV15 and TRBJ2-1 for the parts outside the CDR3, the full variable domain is DAMVIQNPRYQVTQFGKPVTLSCSQTLNHNVMYWYQQKSSQAPKLLFHYYDKDFNNEADTPDNFQSRRPNTSFCFLDIRSPGLGDTAMYLCATSRAGEAYNEQFFGPGTRLTVL.

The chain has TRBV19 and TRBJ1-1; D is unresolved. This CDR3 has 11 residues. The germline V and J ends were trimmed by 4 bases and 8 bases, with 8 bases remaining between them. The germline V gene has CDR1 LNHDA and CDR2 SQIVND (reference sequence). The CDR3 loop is CASSRETEAFF. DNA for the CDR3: TGTGCCAGTAGTAGGGAGACCGAAGCTTTCTTT.

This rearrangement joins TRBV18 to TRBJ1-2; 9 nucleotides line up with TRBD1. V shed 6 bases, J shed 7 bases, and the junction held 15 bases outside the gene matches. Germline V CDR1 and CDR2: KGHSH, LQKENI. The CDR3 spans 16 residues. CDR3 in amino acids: CASSPSERQGVSGYTF. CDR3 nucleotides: TGTGCCAGCTCCCCCTCGGAACGACAGGGGGTTAGTGGCTACACCTTC. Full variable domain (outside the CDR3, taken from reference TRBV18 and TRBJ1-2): NAGVMQNPRHLVRRRGQEARLRCSPMKGHSHVYWYRQLPEEGLKFMVYLQKENIIDESGMPKERFSAEFPKEGPSILRIQQVVRGDSAAYFCASSPSERQGVSGYTFGSGTRLTVV.

In nucleotides, the CDR3 is TGTGCCAGCAGTTACGCTGGGACAGGGGACACTGAAGCTTTCTTT. Its translation: CASSYAGTGDTEAFF. The V call is TRBV6-6, the J call TRBJ1-1; 10 positions agree with TRBD1. Looked up from germline, CDR1 is MNHNY and CDR2 is SVGAGI (reference sequence). V lost 2 bases and J lost 3; bases outside the gene matches: 3. The CDR3 sequence is 15 residues long.

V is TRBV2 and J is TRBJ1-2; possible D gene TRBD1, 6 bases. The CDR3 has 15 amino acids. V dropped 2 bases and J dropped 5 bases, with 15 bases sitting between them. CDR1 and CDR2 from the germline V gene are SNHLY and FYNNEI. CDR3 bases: TGTGCCAGCAGTGAAACTCCACTGGGGACATATGGCTACACCTTC. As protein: CASSETPLGTYGYTF.

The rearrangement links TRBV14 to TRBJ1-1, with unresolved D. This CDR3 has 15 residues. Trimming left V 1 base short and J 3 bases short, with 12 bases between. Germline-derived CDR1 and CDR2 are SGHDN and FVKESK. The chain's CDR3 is CASSQVAGSYTEAFF. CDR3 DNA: TGTGCCAGCAGCCAAGTTGCAGGTTCCTACACTGAAGCTTTCTTT.

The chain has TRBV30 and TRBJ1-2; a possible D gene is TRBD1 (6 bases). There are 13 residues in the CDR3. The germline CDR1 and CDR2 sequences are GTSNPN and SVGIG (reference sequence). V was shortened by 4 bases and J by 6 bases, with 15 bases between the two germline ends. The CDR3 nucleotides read TGTGCCTGGATGCGGGGGGCGCGTAATGGCTACACCTTC. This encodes CAWMRGARNGYTF. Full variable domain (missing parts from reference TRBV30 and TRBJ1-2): SQTIHQWPATLVQPVGSPLSLECTVEGTSNPNLYWYRQAAGRGLQLLFYSVGIGQISSEVPQNLSASRPQDRQFILSSKKLLLSDSGFYLCAWMRGARNGYTFGSGTRLTVV.

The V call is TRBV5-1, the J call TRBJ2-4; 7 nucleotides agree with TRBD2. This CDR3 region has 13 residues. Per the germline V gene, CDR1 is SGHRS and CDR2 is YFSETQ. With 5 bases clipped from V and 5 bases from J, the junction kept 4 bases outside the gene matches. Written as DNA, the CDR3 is TGCGCCAGCAGGGGGGGGGACCAAAACATTCAGTACTTC. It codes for CASRGGDQNIQYF. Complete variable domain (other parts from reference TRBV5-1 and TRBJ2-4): KAGVTQTPRYLIKTRGQQVTLSCSPISGHRSVSWYQQTPGQGLQFLFEYFSETQRNKGNFPGRFSGRQFSNSRSEMNVSTLELGDSALYLCASRGGDQNIQYFGAGTRLSVL.

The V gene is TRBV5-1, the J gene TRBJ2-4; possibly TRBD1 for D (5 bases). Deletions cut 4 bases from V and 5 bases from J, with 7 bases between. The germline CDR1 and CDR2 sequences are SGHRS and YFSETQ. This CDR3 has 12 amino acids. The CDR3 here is CASSIQENIQYF. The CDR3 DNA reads TGCGCCAGCAGCATACAGGAAAACATTCAGTACTTC.